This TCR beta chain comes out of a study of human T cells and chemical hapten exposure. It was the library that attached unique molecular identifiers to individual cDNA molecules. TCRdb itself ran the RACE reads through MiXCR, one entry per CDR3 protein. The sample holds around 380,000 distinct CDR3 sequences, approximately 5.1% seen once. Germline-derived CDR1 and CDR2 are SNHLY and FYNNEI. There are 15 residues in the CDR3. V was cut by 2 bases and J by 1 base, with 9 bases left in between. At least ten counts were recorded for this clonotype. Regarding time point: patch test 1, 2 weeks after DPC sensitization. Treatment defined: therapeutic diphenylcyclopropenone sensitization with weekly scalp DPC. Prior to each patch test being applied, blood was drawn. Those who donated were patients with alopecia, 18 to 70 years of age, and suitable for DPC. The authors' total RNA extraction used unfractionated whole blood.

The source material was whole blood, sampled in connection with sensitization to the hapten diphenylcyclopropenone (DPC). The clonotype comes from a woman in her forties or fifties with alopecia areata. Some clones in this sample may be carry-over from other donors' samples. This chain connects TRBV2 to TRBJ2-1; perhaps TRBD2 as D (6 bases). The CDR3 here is CASSERGSSYNEQFF. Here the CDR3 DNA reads TGTGCCAGCAGTGAACGGGGGAGTTCCTACAATGAGCAGTTCTTC.